This entry describes one TCR beta chain. Its antigen is currently unknown. Clones were read by immunoSEQ multiplex PCR, and TCRdb kept only the in-frame ones, dropping some. In the table there are over 50,000 clones, 70% to 85% of which are singletons. The entry originates in a study of T cell responses to AZD1222 COVID-19 vaccine. Study results and caveats: Two AZD1222 doses significantly raised spike-specific TCR breadth and depth over controls. Among AZD1222 vaccinees, only 5 to 7 were seropositive at baseline. In a largely white British group with more females than males, clonal diversity was possibly underestimated. Close to half of spike-specific TCRs reportedly recognize unmutated variant regions.

V lost 0 bases and J lost 0; bases outside the gene matches: 5. The CDR3 length is 15 residues. Germline loops: CDR1 SQVTM, CDR2 ANQGSEA. The sequence was collected from an adult in good health. The source material was peripheral blood, sampled on day 0 of AZD1222 vaccination. The chain recombines TRBV29-1 with TRBJ2-7; 7 bases fit TRBD2. CDR3 DNA: TGCAGCGTTGAAGATGTTAGCGGGCACTCCTACGAGCAGTACTTC. Encoded protein: CSVEDVSGHSYEQYF.